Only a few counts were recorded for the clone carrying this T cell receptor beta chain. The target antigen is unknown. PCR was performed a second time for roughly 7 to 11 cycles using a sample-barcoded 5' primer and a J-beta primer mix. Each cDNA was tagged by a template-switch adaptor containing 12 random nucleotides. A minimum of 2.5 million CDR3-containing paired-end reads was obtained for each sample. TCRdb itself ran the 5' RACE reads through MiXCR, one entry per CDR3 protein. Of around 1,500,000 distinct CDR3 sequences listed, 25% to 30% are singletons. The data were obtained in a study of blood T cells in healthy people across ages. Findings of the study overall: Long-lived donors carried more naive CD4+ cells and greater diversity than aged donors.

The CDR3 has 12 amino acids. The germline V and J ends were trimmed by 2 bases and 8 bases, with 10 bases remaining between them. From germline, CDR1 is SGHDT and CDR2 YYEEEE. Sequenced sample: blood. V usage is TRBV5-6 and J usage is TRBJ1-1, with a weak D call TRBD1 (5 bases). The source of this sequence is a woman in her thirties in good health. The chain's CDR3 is CASSLGKGEAFF. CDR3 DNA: TGTGCCAGCAGCTTAGGGAAGGGGGAAGCTTTCTTT.